This passage covers 22 T cell receptor beta chains from one sample sequenced in a study of early T cells in non-severe SARS-CoV-2 infection (dated by TCRdb to the early 2020s). Libraries were built with 5' RACE. The reads were generated on a NextSeq 500. TCRdb reanalyzed the raw reads on its own, using fastp at Q25 for trimming and MiXCR for clone calling, and kept in-frame beta chains. For every CDR3 protein sequence, its rows merge into one entry that carries the most common genes and DNA. Present in this sample are 61,000 or so distinct CDR3 sequences, more than 10% of which were seen just once. The leading ten clones occupy more than 0.9% of the sample. Sequenced here: whole blood, sampled at baseline. Source of these receptors: an adult who was a healthcare worker with PCR-confirmed SARS-CoV-2 infection or an uninfected control (not recorded which). The donor label of this sample is uncertain.

J is TRBJ1-3 and V is TRBV5-1; D is unresolved. With 4 bases removed from V and 2 bases from J, the gap between germline ends came to 16 bases. The CDR3 runs to 16 residues. CDR1 is SGHRS and CDR2 is YFSETQ in the germline V gene. The CDR3: CASSPAGSVAGNTIYF. The CDR3 DNA reads as TGCGCCAGCAGCCCCGCGGGGAGTGTAGCTGGAAACACCATATATTTT. Filled out from reference TRBV5-1 and TRBJ1-3, the complete variable domain reads KAGVTQTPRYLIKTRGQQVTLSCSPISGHRSVSWYQQTPGQGLQFLFEYFSETQRNKGNFPGRFSGRQFSNSRSEMNVSTLELGDSALYLCASSPAGSVAGNTIYFGEGSWLTVV.

This clonotype was detected many times. The chain links TRBV24-1 to TRBJ2-2; D may be TRBD1 or TRBD2 (5 bases each). Trimming took 5 bases from V and 0 from J, leaving 21 bases between them. The germline V gene encodes CDR1 KGHDR and CDR2 SFDVKD. This CDR3 comprises 19 residues. The CDR3 is CATSGREVGDFPNTGELFF. CDR3 nucleotides: TGTGCCACCAGTGGGAGAGAGGTGGGGGATTTTCCGAACACCGGGGAGCTGTTTTTT.

In its sample, this clonotype was seen a few times. The chain couples TRBV5-1 to TRBJ2-3; no clear D gene. The CDR3 is 14 residues long. The germline V gene encodes CDR1 SGHRS and CDR2 YFSETQ. V was shortened by 2 bases and J by 2 bases, with 9 bases between the two germline ends. This CDR3 reads CASSFGHLTDTQYF. The CDR3 nucleotides read TGCGCCAGCAGCTTCGGCCATCTCACAGATACGCAGTATTTT.

This clonotype has a handful of counts. The chain is built from TRBV11-2 and TRBJ2-3; D is uncertain. CDR3 length equals 12 residues. V dropped 6 bases and J dropped 2 bases, with 6 bases sitting between them. Germline assignment: CDR1 SGHAT and CDR2 FQNNGV. Here the CDR3 reads CASSPYTDTQYF. CDR3 nucleotide sequence: TGTGCCAGCAGTCCGTACACAGATACGCAGTATTTT.

The chain couples TRBV10-3 to TRBJ2-5; TRBD2 matches 13 bases. Germline V lookup: CDR1 ENHRY, CDR2 SYGVKD. The CDR3 length is 14 residues. Trimming took 8 bases from V and 3 from J; bases not matched to a gene: 3. For the CDR3, the DNA is TGTGCCATCGGGACTAGCGGGGCAAAAGAGACCCAGTACTTC. Encoded protein: CAIGTSGAKETQYF.

This clonotype has just a few counts. V and J are TRBV6-6 and TRBJ2-3; TRBD2 matches 11 bases. The CDR3 is 16 amino acids. Germline trimming cut 5 bases from V and 5 bases from J; bases unmatched to any gene: 9. In germline, CDR1 is MNHNY, CDR2 SVGAGI (reference sequence). Here the CDR3 reads CASSPSVAGGKDTQYF. The DNA of the CDR3 is TGTGCCAGCAGTCCGAGTGTAGCGGGGGGGAAAGATACGCAGTATTTT.

This clonotype has more than one count but fewer than ten. The rearrangement joins TRBV12-3 or TRBV12-4 to TRBJ2-2; D possibly matches TRBD1 or TRBD2 (5 bases each). The CDR3 has 15 amino acids. Trimming left V 3 bases short and J 5 bases short, with 13 bases between. CDR3 nucleotide sequence: TGTGCCAGCAGTTTCCAGGGACCGCAGACCGGGGAGCTGTTTTTT. Residues: CASSFQGPQTGELFF.

This clonotype has at least ten counts. V is TRBV11-1 and J is TRBJ1-2; no definite D call. Germline lookup yields CDR1 SGHAT and CDR2 FQDESV (reference sequence). The CDR3 has 14 residues. Trimming removed 5 bases at V and 2 bases at J, with 12 bases between. The CDR3 nucleotides read TGTGCCAGCAGCCCGACGTACAGCAACTATGGCTACACCTTC. This encodes CASSPTYSNYGYTF.

This clonotype was seen a few times. The chain recombines TRBV7-3 with TRBJ2-5, with 13 bases matching TRBD2. The CDR3 runs 15 residues. Losses at the gene ends were 3 bases for V and 7 bases for J; bases not matched to a gene: 5. CDR1 and CDR2 (germline): SGHTA, FQGTGA. In nucleotides, the CDR3 is TGTGCCAGCAGCTTGGGACTAGCGGGGACGGGGACCCAGTACTTC. As protein: CASSLGLAGTGTQYF.

The rearrangement links TRBV3-1 to TRBJ2-3; D remains ambiguous. This CDR3 spans 16 amino acids. Germline V gene sequence: CDR1 LGHDT, CDR2 YNNKEL (reference sequence). Trimming took 1 base from V and 0 from J, leaving 11 bases between them. The DNA for the CDR3 is TGTGCCAGCAGCCAAGGTTCGGAGCCCAGCACAGATACGCAGTATTTT. Protein: CASSQGSEPSTDTQYF.

The chain has TRBV5-6 and TRBJ2-3, with D unclear. Germline loops: CDR1 SGHDT, CDR2 YYEEEE. V was shortened by 5 bases and J by 0 bases, with 13 bases between the two germline ends. The length of the CDR3 is 15 residues. The CDR3 protein is CASSFYASSTDTQYF. In nucleotides, the CDR3 is TGTGCCAGCAGTTTCTATGCATCTAGCACAGATACGCAGTATTTT.

This clonotype was detected a few times. J is TRBJ2-6 and V is TRBV4-1; no reliable D call. CDR1 and CDR2 (germline): MGHRA, YSYEKL. The V and J ends lost 3 bases and 1 base respectively, with 25 bases between them. CDR3 length: 21 amino acids. CDR3 loop: CASSHEDLYPRKDSGANVLTF. The DNA for the CDR3 is TGCGCCAGCAGCCACGAGGACCTATATCCTCGGAAGGATTCTGGGGCCAACGTCCTGACTTTC.

In regard to this clonotype: Since a much larger clone is just one base distant, this may be a read error. This chain links TRBV12-3 or TRBV12-4 with TRBJ2-5; 7 bases line up with TRBD2. The CDR3 length is 14 residues. After removal of 5 bases from V and 4 bases from J, the junction contained 7 bases not matched to a gene. CDR3 in amino acids: CASSAGLTSETQYF. Written as DNA, the CDR3 is TGTGCCAGCAGTGCGGGACTAACATCAGAGACCCAGTACTTC.

This clonotype was found a few times. CDR3 region: CASSFPPDRDHRTEAFF. The CDR3 DNA reads as TGTGCCAGCAGCTTCCCCCCGGACAGGGATCATCGGACTGAAGCTTTCTTT. The V and J genes are TRBV5-8 and TRBJ1-1; 8 bases fit TRBD1. The CDR3 is 17 amino acids. Germline CDR1 is SGHTS and CDR2 is YDEGEE. Germline trimming cut 2 bases from V and 5 bases from J; bases unmatched to any gene: 14.

This clonotype was seen a few times. The rearrangement uses TRBV6-1 and TRBJ1-5, with a weak D call TRBD1 (5 bases). The CDR3 covers 17 residues. The V end was cut by 10 bases, the J end by 1 base, with 23 bases between. CDR1 and CDR2 from the germline V gene are MNHNS and SASEGT. The CDR3 loop reads CATTGLLRVGSNQPQHF. The CDR3 bases are TGTGCCACTACGGGACTTCTCAGGGTCGGGAGCAATCAGCCCCAGCATTTT.

The chain recombines TRBV12-3 or TRBV12-4 with TRBJ1-2, with no clear D. Trimming took 5 bases from V and 4 from J, leaving 8 bases between them. The CDR3 covers 12 residues. For the CDR3, the DNA is TGTGCCAGCAGTCCATCTGTCTATGGCTACACCTTC. Protein product: CASSPSVYGYTF.

The chain joins TRBV2 to TRBJ2-7, with 10 bases that match TRBD1. With 4 bases clipped from V and 7 bases from J, the junction kept 4 bases outside the gene matches. Germline-derived CDR1 and CDR2 are SNHLY and FYNNEI. This CDR3 spans 13 amino acids. Here the CDR3 reads CASSGQGAWEQYV. The CDR3 bases are TGTGCCAGCAGTGGACAGGGGGCATGGGAGCAGTACGTC.

The chain couples TRBV19 to TRBJ2-3, with a weak D call TRBD1 (5 bases). V lost 4 bases and J lost 3, with 8 bases in between. This CDR3 is 13 amino acids long. Germline V lookup: CDR1 LNHDA, CDR2 SQIVND (reference sequence). The CDR3 DNA reads as TGTGCCAGTAGTAGACAGTATACAGATACGCAGTATTTT. Its translation: CASSRQYTDTQYF.

This clonotype was counted only a few times. This rearrangement joins TRBV28 to TRBJ2-1; D possibly corresponds to TRBD1 (6 bases). This CDR3 region has 15 residues. Germline CDR1 and CDR2: MDHEN and SYDVKM. V lost 5 bases, J lost 3 bases, and 14 bases lay in between. The CDR3 protein is CASSRSTGHYNEQFF. CDR3 DNA sequence: TGTGCCAGCAGTCGATCGACAGGACACTACAATGAGCAGTTCTTC.

The chain employs TRBV5-4 and TRBJ2-3, with 9 bases identical to TRBD2. The germline V gene encodes CDR1 SGHNT and CDR2 YYREEE (reference sequence). This CDR3 spans 17 amino acids. J was trimmed by 2 bases and V by 2 bases; bases with no gene match: 9. The CDR3 here is CASSLKRGARNTDTQYF. The CDR3 coding sequence is TGTGCCAGCAGCTTAAAGCGGGGGGCTCGGAACACAGATACGCAGTATTTT.

The chain recombines TRBV7-2 with TRBJ1-1, with TRBD1 as a possible D gene (6 bases). The germline gives CDR1 SGHTA, CDR2 FQGNSA. The CDR3 spans 14 residues. V was pared by 3 bases and J by 4 bases, with 12 bases between. The CDR3 here is CASSFQGTSTEAFF. The CDR3 DNA reads as TGTGCCAGCAGCTTCCAGGGGACGAGCACTGAAGCTTTCTTT.

J is TRBJ2-1 and V is TRBV5-1; 9 bases align to TRBD2. CDR3 length: 17 amino acids. The V gene end was trimmed by 3 bases and the J gene end by 0 bases; junction bases not matched to a gene: 7. Germline V gene sequence: CDR1 SGHRS, CDR2 YFSETQ. CDR3 sequence: CASSSSSGVYSYNEQFF. CDR3 bases: TGCGCCAGCAGCTCATCTAGCGGGGTTTACTCCTACAATGAGCAGTTCTTC.